These 28 T cell receptor beta chains were sequenced from one sample in a study of shared clonotypes between healthy human individuals. Naivety among CD8 cells was defined by CD45RO negativity and positive CCR7 selection, thereby excluding terminally differentiated effector memory CD45RA+ cells. Measured with immunoSEQ multiplex PCR; TCRdb has only the in-frame clones, and not every one. The sample records about 2 million clones, about 95% being singletons. Material: naive CD8+ T cells sorted from blood. The source is a man between 18 and 29 years old in good health.

The chain joins TRBV9 to TRBJ2-2; a possible D gene is TRBD2 (5 bases). The CDR3 totals 15 residues. In germline, CDR1 is SGDLS, CDR2 YYNGEE. With 2 bases removed from V and 0 bases from J, the gap between germline ends came to 8 bases. The CDR3 here is CASSVAGTNTGELFF. The CDR3, as DNA: TGTGCCAGCAGCGTGGCGGGTACGAACACCGGGGAGCTGTTTTTT.

The CDR3 region has the DNA TGTGCCAGCAGTTACACCCCACGGGCTGGGGAGCAGTTCTTC. Translating it yields CASSYTPRAGEQFF. The V gene is TRBV6-5, the J gene TRBJ2-1; D ambiguous. Trimming stripped 2 bases from V and 10 bases from J, with 15 bases between. Per germline, CDR1 MNHEY and CDR2 SVGAGI. The CDR3 is made up of 14 amino acids.

The rearrangement uses TRBV9 and TRBJ2-1; TRBD2 matches at 10 bases. This CDR3 comprises 16 residues. The germline V gene has CDR1 SGDLS and CDR2 YYNGEE. V lost 4 bases to trimming and J lost 10 bases; unmatched junction nucleotides: 14. The CDR3 DNA is TGTGCCAGCAGCCTAGGTTTCAGCGGGAGGGCCACGGAGCAGTTCTTC. As protein: CASSLGFSGRATEQFF. Combining the CDR3 with reference TRBV9 and TRBJ2-1 gives the whole variable domain DSGVTQTPKHLITATGQRVTLRCSPRSGDLSVYWYQQSLDQGLQFLIQYYNGEERAKGNILERFSAQQFPDLHSELNLSSLELGDSALYFCASSLGFSGRATEQFFGPGTRLTVL.

This clone came up a few times. The rearrangement joins TRBV29-1 to TRBJ1-1; tentative D call: TRBD1 (6 bases). Germline lookup yields CDR1 SQVTM and CDR2 ANQGSEA. This CDR3 spans 11 amino acids. Trimming pared 6 bases from V and 12 bases from J, leaving 17 bases between. The CDR3 spells CSVGDILGTFF. The CDR3 nucleotides are TGCAGCGTCGGGGACATTCTGGGGACTTTCTTT.

Details on this clone: Other DNA sequences from this sample encode an identical CDR3 as well. The J gene is TRBJ2-7, the V gene TRBV19; tentative D call: TRBD2 (6 bases). V gave up 5 bases and J gave up 0 bases, with 11 bases separating them. CDR1 and CDR2 from the germline V gene are LNHDA and SQIVND (reference sequence). CDR3 length: 14 amino acids. The CDR3 DNA reads TGTGCCAGTAGTCCTACCGGGGGCTCCTACGAGCAGTACTTC. Its translation is CASSPTGGSYEQYF.

The V call is TRBV19, the J call TRBJ2-7, with TRBD2 matching 10 bases. Germline V gene lookup returns CDR1 LNHDA and CDR2 SQIVND (reference sequence). V gave up 7 bases and J gave up 4 bases; unmatched junction bases: 7. This CDR3 is built from 14 residues. CDR3 in amino acids: CASNPSGSAYEQYF. CDR3 sequence (DNA): TGTGCCAGTAATCCTAGCGGGAGTGCGTACGAGCAGTACTTC.

The DNA for the CDR3 is TGTGCCAGCAGAGGGGGCAATGGCTACACCTTC. Translation gives CASRGGNGYTF. The gene calls are TRBV27 and TRBJ1-2, with TRBD1 matching 7 bases. There are 11 residues in the CDR3. Unmatched junction bases numbered 1, after V lost 6 bases and J lost 6 bases. Germline V gene data show CDR1 as MNHEY and CDR2 as SMNVEV (reference sequence).

This clone was picked up one time. The chain has TRBV10-1 and TRBJ1-1; TRBD1 matches at 8 bases. The CDR3 length is 14 residues. Germline V lookup: CDR1 WNHNN, CDR2 SYGVQD (reference sequence). The junction had 3 bases not matched to a gene; V was cut back by 3 bases and J by 3 bases. The DNA for the CDR3 is TGCGCCAGCAGTGAATCAGGGGGCGACACTGAAGCTTTCTTT. Translated, it gives CASSESGGDTEAFF.

The rearrangement links TRBV29-1 to TRBJ2-7; D may correspond to TRBD1 or TRBD2 (5 bases each). V was trimmed by 3 bases and J by 8 bases, leaving 23 bases between them. This CDR3 has 15 residues. CDR1 is SQVTM and CDR2 is ANQGSEA in the germline V gene. The CDR3 DNA reads TGCAGCGTTGATATGTGGGGTGAGGGGTGGCGGAAGCAGTACTTC. It translates to CSVDMWGEGWRKQYF.

V usage is TRBV6-1 and J usage is TRBJ2-3; the D gene is possibly TRBD1 (6 bases). Trimming left V 1 base short and J 0 bases short, with 8 bases between. The CDR3 sequence is 15 residues long. Germline CDR1 is MNHNS and CDR2 is SASEGT. CDR3 nucleotide sequence: TGTGCCAGCAGTGAAGGACAGGCCAGCACAGATACGCAGTATTTT. Translation: CASSEGQASTDTQYF.

The rearrangement links TRBV7-9 to TRBJ2-7, with D unclear. CDR3 length: 16 amino acids. Germline-derived CDR1 and CDR2 are SEHNR and FQNEAQ (reference sequence). V was trimmed by 5 bases and J by 1 base, leaving 18 bases between them. CDR3 protein: CASSARSDPTSYEQYF. The DNA of the CDR3 is TGTGCCAGCAGCGCACGGTCGGATCCAACGTCCTACGAGCAGTACTTC.

Turning to this clone: At the DNA level, this CDR3 is encoded by other sequences in the same sample as well. This chain joins TRBV27 and TRBJ1-2; the match to TRBD1 covers 8 bases. The germline V gene encodes CDR1 MNHEY and CDR2 SMNVEV (reference sequence). V lost 3 bases to trimming and J lost 4 bases; unmatched junction nucleotides: 4. The CDR3 has 14 residues. The CDR3 region has the DNA TGTGCCAGCAGTTTGACAGGGGCTATCTATGGCTACACCTTC. Translated: CASSLTGAIYGYTF.

The rearrangement links TRBV28 to TRBJ1-2, with TRBD1 matching 7 bases. The ends lost 3 bases at V and 8 bases at J; junction bases unmatched: 6. The length of the CDR3 is 13 residues. Germline V gene sequence: CDR1 MDHEN, CDR2 SYDVKM. The CDR3 sequence is CASSFRGGEGYTF. CDR3 in DNA: TGTGCCAGCAGTTTTAGAGGGGGCGAGGGCTACACCTTC.

V and J are TRBV10-1 and TRBJ1-3; no firm D call. The length of the CDR3 is 15 residues. Germline V gives CDR1 WNHNN, CDR2 SYGVQD (reference sequence). V dropped 2 bases and J dropped 0 bases, with 8 bases sitting between them. The CDR3 region has the DNA TGCGCCAGCAGTGAGACGGGAAGCTCTGGAAACACCATATATTTT. Amino acid sequence: CASSETGSSGNTIYF.

The chain employs TRBV7-9 and TRBJ1-1, with D perhaps TRBD1 (5 bases). Trimming shortened V by 5 bases and J by 6 bases, and 22 bases separated the two germline ends. This CDR3 comprises 16 residues. CDR1 is SEHNR, CDR2 FQNEAQ, per germline (reference sequence). CDR3 region: CASSPSKGAASPEAFF. CDR3 sequence (DNA): TGTGCCAGCAGCCCATCAAAAGGGGCGGCGTCGCCTGAAGCTTTCTTT.

The chain combines TRBV6-6 with TRBJ2-7; 10 bases line up with TRBD1. CDR3 length: 15 residues. J gave up 3 bases and V 4 bases, and 6 bases lay outside the gene matches. CDR1 MNHNY and CDR2 SVGAGI come from the germline V gene (reference sequence). The CDR3 bases are TGTGCCAGCAGTTCACTCGACAGGGGGCTCTACGAGCAGTACTTC. Its protein is CASSSLDRGLYEQYF.

In its sample, this clone was seen once. One end of the junction varies from germline; a read error may be responsible. The CDR3 here is CASTLGLHEQYF. The CDR3 DNA follows: TGTGCCAGCACCTTGGGCTTACACGAGCAGTACTTC. The chain couples TRBV5-5 to TRBJ2-7; D remains unclear. CDR1 and CDR2 (germline): SGHKS, YYEKEE (reference sequence). The CDR3 runs 12 residues.

This clone was recorded once. This rearrangement joins TRBV30 to TRBJ2-3; possibly TRBD1 for D (5 bases). Germline lookup yields CDR1 GTSNPN and CDR2 SVGIG (reference sequence). The CDR3 loop spans 11 amino acids. Trimming removed 2 bases from V and 14 bases from J, with 14 bases in between. CDR3 nucleotides: TGTGCCTGGAGTTTGGCAGGGTGGTGGTATTTT. It codes for CAWSLAGWWYF.

The chain couples TRBV5-4 to TRBJ2-7, with D perhaps assigned TRBD1 or TRBD2 (6 bases each). V was pared by 2 bases and J by 2 bases, with 11 bases between. The germline gives CDR1 SGHNT, CDR2 YYREEE (reference sequence). This CDR3 has 14 residues. This CDR3 reads CASSLKGGPYEQYF. DNA of the CDR3: TGTGCCAGCAGCTTAAAGGGGGGCCCCTACGAGCAGTACTTC.

On this clone itself: Other DNA sequences of this sample code for an identical CDR3. The chain links TRBV5-4 to TRBJ2-7, with D possibly TRBD2 on 6 matching bases. V dropped 2 bases and J dropped 2 bases, with 8 bases sitting between them. Germline V gives CDR1 SGHNT, CDR2 YYREEE (reference sequence). The CDR3 length is 13 residues. The CDR3 is CASSFGGTYEQYF. CDR3 DNA: TGTGCCAGCAGCTTCGGGGGAACCTACGAGCAGTACTTC. The complete variable domain, with remaining parts taken from reference TRBV5-4 and TRBJ2-7, reads ETGVTQSPTHLIKTRGQQVTLRCSSQSGHNTVSWYQQALGQGPQFIFQYYREEENGRGNFPPRFSGLQFPNYSSELNVNALELDDSALYLCASSFGGTYEQYFGPGTRLTVT.

This clone was counted once. The rearrangement links TRBV7-9 to TRBJ2-3; 11 nucleotides agree with TRBD2. The trim removed 3 bases at V and 2 bases at J, leaving 4 bases unmatched. In germline, CDR1 is SEHNR, CDR2 FQNEAQ (reference sequence). This CDR3 region has 16 residues. DNA of the CDR3: TGTGCCAGCAGCTTCCCTAGCGGGGGGAACACAGATACGCAGTATTTT. Its protein product is CASSFPSGGNTDTQYF.

This clone appeared a single time. V is TRBV7-9 and J is TRBJ2-2, with TRBD1 matching over 8 bases. CDR1 and CDR2 (germline): SEHNR, FQNEAQ (reference sequence). The CDR3 contains 15 residues. V trimming: 1 base; J trimming: 6 bases; junction bases outside the gene matches: 4. The CDR3 loop reads CASSLGGQGPGELFF. CDR3 DNA sequence: TGTGCCAGCAGCTTAGGCGGACAGGGCCCCGGGGAGCTGTTTTTT.

The J gene is TRBJ2-7, the V gene TRBV27, with D hard to call. Germline V gene lookup returns CDR1 MNHEY and CDR2 SMNVEV (reference sequence). The CDR3 consists of 14 residues. V dropped 6 bases and J dropped 2 bases, with 14 bases sitting between them. This CDR3 is CASSDLRRTYEQYF. Written as DNA, the CDR3 is TGTGCCAGCAGCGACCTTCGACGGACCTACGAGCAGTACTTC.

The chain recombines TRBV27 with TRBJ2-3, with D perhaps given as TRBD1 or TRBD2 (5 bases each). This CDR3 is built from 14 residues. V was clipped by 10 bases and J by 5 bases, with 19 bases between them. Germline-derived CDR1 and CDR2 are MNHEY and SMNVEV (reference sequence). CDR3 bases: TGTGCCACGAGGCCACTCGGGGCCTTAGATACGCAGTATTTT. It yields the protein CATRPLGALDTQYF.

In DNA, the CDR3 is TGTGCCAGCAGCTTGGAGGGCATTTACAATGAGCAGTTCTTC. Translation gives CASSLEGIYNEQFF. The V and J genes are TRBV5-6 and TRBJ2-1; D not resolved. In germline, CDR1 is SGHDT, CDR2 YYEEEE. The V end was cut by 0 bases, the J end by 4 bases, with 8 bases between. CDR3 length: 14 amino acids. The variable domain in full, with the rest retrieved from reference TRBV5-6 and TRBJ2-1, is DAGVTQSPTHLIKTRGQQVTLRCSPKSGHDTVSWYQQALGQGPQFIFQYYEEEERQRGNFPDRFSGHQFPNYSSELNVNALLLGDSALYLCASSLEGIYNEQFFGPGTRLTVL.

This sequence joins TRBV7-9 and TRBJ2-5; a possible D gene is TRBD2 (6 bases). V lost 0 bases and J lost 0, with 8 bases in between. Germline assignment: CDR1 SEHNR and CDR2 FQNEAQ (reference sequence). This CDR3 is 15 amino acids long. The CDR3 sequence: CASSLAGGYQETQYF. The CDR3 DNA is TGTGCCAGCAGCTTAGCCGGAGGGTACCAAGAGACCCAGTACTTC.

The CDR3 region is CASSLIVGNEQFF. CDR3 sequence (DNA): TGTGCCAGCAGTTTGATAGTAGGAAATGAGCAGTTCTTC. The genes are TRBV28 and TRBJ2-1, with D hard to call. Germline loops: CDR1 MDHEN, CDR2 SYDVKM. The CDR3 is 13 amino acids. V lost 3 bases, J lost 7 bases, and 10 bases lay in between. The variable domain in full, completed from reference TRBV28 and TRBJ2-1, reads DVKVTQSSRYLVKRTGEKVFLECVQDMDHENMFWYRQDPGLGLRLIYFSYDVKMKEKGDIPEGYSVSREKKERFSLILESASTNQTSMYLCASSLIVGNEQFFGPGTRLTVL.

There are a few counts of this clone. Additional DNA sequences in this sample encode the identical CDR3. The rearrangement joins TRBV27 to TRBJ1-1; TRBD1 aligns across 7 bases. Unmatched junction bases numbered 4, after V lost 6 bases and J lost 0 bases. Looked up from germline, CDR1 is MNHEY and CDR2 is SMNVEV (reference sequence). CDR3 length: 14 amino acids. The CDR3 is CASSPGQVNTEAFF. CDR3 nucleotide sequence: TGTGCCAGCAGCCCTGGACAGGTGAACACTGAAGCTTTCTTT.